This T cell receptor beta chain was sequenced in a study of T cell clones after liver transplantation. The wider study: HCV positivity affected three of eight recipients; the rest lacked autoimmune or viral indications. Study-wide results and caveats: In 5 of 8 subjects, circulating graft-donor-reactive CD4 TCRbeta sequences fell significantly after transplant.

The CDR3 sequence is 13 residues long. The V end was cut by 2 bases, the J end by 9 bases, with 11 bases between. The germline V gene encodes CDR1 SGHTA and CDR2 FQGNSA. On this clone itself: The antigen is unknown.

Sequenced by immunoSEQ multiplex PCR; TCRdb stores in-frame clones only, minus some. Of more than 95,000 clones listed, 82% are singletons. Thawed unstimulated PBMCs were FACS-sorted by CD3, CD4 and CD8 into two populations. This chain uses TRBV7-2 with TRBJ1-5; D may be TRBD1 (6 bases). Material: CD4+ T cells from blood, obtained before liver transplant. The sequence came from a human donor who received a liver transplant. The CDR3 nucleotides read TGTGCCAGCAGCTTACCACAGGGATGGCCCCAGCATTTT. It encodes CASSLPQGWPQHF.